The 31 T cell receptor beta chains given below trace back to one sample, sequenced in a study of blood T cell repertoires in COVID-19. Sequenced by immunoSEQ multiplex PCR; TCRdb stores in-frame clones only, minus some. The sample carries approximately 490,000 clones, about 90% recorded once. Sequenced: PBMCs or T cells enriched from blood (not recorded which). The source is a woman in her late teens or twenties who had recovered from COVID-19.

The chain employs TRBV29-1 and TRBJ2-7, with 12 bases matching TRBD1. The CDR3 consists of 14 residues. Germline assignment: CDR1 SQVTM and CDR2 ANQGSEA. The trim removed 5 bases at V and 5 bases at J, leaving 7 bases unmatched. CDR3 DNA sequence: TGCAGCGTTTACCCGGGACAGGGGGCCCACGAGCAGTACTTC. The encoded protein is CSVYPGQGAHEQYF.

The table lists this clone with a few counts. The rearrangement uses TRBV2 and TRBJ2-3; D is possibly TRBD1 (5 bases). V lost 3 bases, J lost 3 bases, and 13 bases lay in between. The CDR3 runs to 15 residues. Germline V lookup: CDR1 SNHLY, CDR2 FYNNEI. This CDR3 reads CASSDVGDGTDTQYF. In DNA, the CDR3 is TGTGCCAGCAGTGACGTAGGGGATGGGACAGATACGCAGTATTTT.

This chain links TRBV20-1 with TRBJ1-5; D not resolved. Trimming left V 3 bases short and J 0 bases short, with 9 bases between. CDR1 and CDR2 (germline): DFQATT, SNEGSKA (reference sequence). The CDR3 is 14 amino acids. CDR3 amino acids: CSASSSLSNQPQHF. CDR3 coding DNA: TGCAGTGCTAGTTCCTCCCTTAGCAATCAGCCCCAGCATTTT.

The V call is TRBV5-4, the J call TRBJ2-2, with 11 nucleotides matching TRBD1. The length of the CDR3 is 17 residues. Germline lookup yields CDR1 SGHNT and CDR2 YYREEE (reference sequence). With V trimmed by 2 bases and J by 3 bases, 6 bases remained unmatched. The CDR3 spells CASSFRTGGADTGELFF. CDR3 DNA sequence: TGTGCCAGCAGCTTCAGGACAGGGGGCGCCGACACCGGGGAGCTGTTTTTT.

This chain connects TRBV10-3 to TRBJ2-5; D possibly corresponds to TRBD2 (5 bases). Germline CDR1 is ENHRY and CDR2 is SYGVKD. This CDR3 spans 14 amino acids. Trimming left V 0 bases short and J 6 bases short, with 11 bases between. For the CDR3, the DNA is TGTGCCATCAGTGAGTCACGGGGTACGAAGACCCAGTACTTC. Amino acids: CAISESRGTKTQYF.

The V and J genes are TRBV27 and TRBJ1-1; tentatively, D is TRBD1 (6 bases). The CDR3 is made up of 19 amino acids. V was trimmed by 6 bases and J by 0 bases, leaving 26 bases between them. Germline V gene lookup returns CDR1 MNHEY and CDR2 SMNVEV (reference sequence). DNA of the CDR3: TGTGCCAGCAGGGTGGTGTGGGGTCAGGGGTCTTCCCTGAACACTGAAGCTTTCTTT. Translation gives CASRVVWGQGSSLNTEAFF.

This rearrangement joins TRBV5-8 to TRBJ2-2; 9 positions agree with TRBD1. Germline V gene lookup returns CDR1 SGHTS and CDR2 YDEGEE. Unmatched junction bases numbered 9, after V lost 4 bases and J lost 5 bases. This CDR3 has 16 residues. The CDR3 coding sequence is TGTGCCAGCAGCCCTAACAGGGGGCTGGGGACCGGGGAGCTGTTTTTT. Translating it yields CASSPNRGLGTGELFF.

The J gene is TRBJ2-3, the V gene TRBV4-1; 7 bases align to TRBD1. The CDR3 totals 15 residues. Trimming took 4 bases from V and 2 from J; bases not matched to a gene: 6. CDR1 MGHRA and CDR2 YSYEKL come from the germline V gene. CDR3 DNA sequence: TGCGCCAGCAGCCGTGGGACAGAACTCACAGATACGCAGTATTTT. Protein product: CASSRGTELTDTQYF.

The V call is TRBV28, the J call TRBJ2-5; TRBD1 matches 7 bases. CDR1 is MDHEN and CDR2 is SYDVKM in the germline V gene. V gave up 4 bases and J gave up 5 bases; unmatched junction bases: 4. The CDR3 has 13 amino acids. The CDR3 DNA is TGTGCCAGCAGTTCAGGGGGACGGGAGACCCAGTACTTC. It yields the protein CASSSGGRETQYF. Using reference TRBV28 and TRBJ2-5 for the parts outside the CDR3, the full variable domain is DVKVTQSSRYLVKRTGEKVFLECVQDMDHENMFWYRQDPGLGLRLIYFSYDVKMKEKGDIPEGYSVSREKKERFSLILESASTNQTSMYLCASSSGGRETQYFGPGTRLLVL.

This clone was counted only a few times. This rearrangement joins TRBV19 to TRBJ1-5, with TRBD1 matching over 7 bases. Germline values: CDR1 LNHDA, CDR2 SQIVND (reference sequence). CDR3 length: 14 residues. Trimming removed 6 bases from V and 4 bases from J; junction bases left unmatched: 6. CDR3 sequence (DNA): TGTGCCAGTAGCTTACAGGGGCTAAATCAGCCCCAGCATTTT. Protein: CASSLQGLNQPQHF.

The V and J genes are TRBV2 and TRBJ2-2; 11 nucleotides line up with TRBD1. The length of the CDR3 is 15 residues. The V and J ends lost 3 bases and 7 bases, in that order; junction bases with no gene match: 4. The V gene's germline CDR1 is SNHLY and CDR2 FYNNEI. This CDR3 is CASSDGTGGSGELFF. CDR3 nucleotide sequence: TGTGCCAGCAGTGACGGGACAGGGGGGAGCGGGGAGCTGTTTTTT.

The V call is TRBV29-1, the J call TRBJ1-1, with D tentatively TRBD1 (5 bases). The CDR3 length is 12 residues. Per germline, CDR1 SQVTM and CDR2 ANQGSEA. The V end lost 4 bases, the J end lost 4 bases, and 10 bases lay between the germline ends. The CDR3, as DNA: TGCAGCGTTGTTCAGGGTGCCACTGAAGCTTTCTTT. This codes for CSVVQGATEAFF.

The gene calls are TRBV29-1 and TRBJ1-5; 8 nucleotides line up with TRBD1. The germline CDR1 and CDR2 sequences are SQVTM and ANQGSEA. Trimming at V came to 7 bases and at J to 7 bases, leaving 9 bases not matched to a gene. The CDR3 sequence is 13 residues long. The CDR3 loop reads CSGGQGEGQPQHF. The DNA for the CDR3 is TGCAGCGGCGGACAGGGAGAAGGCCAGCCCCAGCATTTT.

CDR3 sequence reads: CASSPNIQGYEQYF. In DNA, the CDR3 is TGTGCCAGCAGTCCCAACATACAGGGCTACGAGCAGTACTTC. This rearrangement joins TRBV27 to TRBJ2-7, with D perhaps matching TRBD1 (6 bases). Trimming cost V 5 bases and J 3 bases, with 14 bases left between them. There are 14 residues in the CDR3. The V gene's germline CDR1 is MNHEY and CDR2 SMNVEV (reference sequence).

This chain joins TRBV5-1 and TRBJ1-1; possibly TRBD1 for D (5 bases). The CDR3 is made up of 14 amino acids. V was clipped by 1 base and J by 6 bases, with 13 bases between them. CDR1 and CDR2 from the germline V gene are SGHRS and YFSETQ. CDR3 in amino acids: CASSLYQGGSEAFF. As DNA, the CDR3 is TGCGCCAGCAGCTTGTATCAGGGAGGTTCTGAAGCTTTCTTT.

With respect to this clone: Within the sample, other DNA sequences also encode this same CDR3. V usage is TRBV2 and J usage is TRBJ1-5; TRBD1 might be the D (6 bases). CDR3 length: 14 residues. Trimming cost V 3 bases and J 4 bases, with 10 bases left between them. Germline CDR1 reads SNHLY; CDR2 reads FYNNEI. CDR3 DNA sequence: TGTGCCAGCAGTGATGGACAGAGGAATCAGCCCCAGCATTTT. This translates into CASSDGQRNQPQHF.

The V gene is TRBV4-2, the J gene TRBJ2-7, with 8 bases that match TRBD2. V dropped 4 bases and J dropped 0; count of bases not matched to a gene: 5. The germline CDR1 and CDR2 sequences are LGHNA and YNFKEQ. The CDR3 is 15 residues long. The CDR3 region has the DNA TGTGCCAGCAGCCTCGTAGCGGGGAACTCCTACGAGCAGTACTTC. It encodes CASSLVAGNSYEQYF.

V and J are TRBV30 and TRBJ2-7; no firm D call. V was trimmed by 1 base and J by 2 bases, leaving 9 bases between them. The germline V gene has CDR1 GTSNPN and CDR2 SVGIG (reference sequence). CDR3 length: 13 amino acids. The chain's CDR3 is CAWSAKEPYEQYF. DNA of the CDR3: TGTGCCTGGAGTGCCAAGGAGCCCTACGAGCAGTACTTC.

The chain is built from TRBV5-6 and TRBJ1-2; D possibly corresponds to TRBD1 (5 bases). This CDR3 comprises 14 residues. Trimming shortened V by 4 bases and J by 3 bases, and 13 bases separated the two germline ends. Germline V CDR1 and CDR2: SGHDT, YYEEEE. CDR3 in amino acids: CASSARDGYYGYTF. For the CDR3, the DNA is TGTGCCAGCAGCGCGCGGGACGGATACTATGGCTACACCTTC.

CDR3 in DNA: TGTGCCAGCAGCCCAAGGCGACAGGGGCCTTCGAACACTGAAGCTTTCTTT. Protein: CASSPRRQGPSNTEAFF. This sequence joins TRBV3-1 (or the pseudogene TRBV3-2) and TRBJ1-1; 8 bases are shared with TRBD1. V shed 4 bases and J 1 base; nucleotides not matched to a gene: 11. The V gene's germline CDR1 is LGHDT and CDR2 YNNKEL (reference sequence). The CDR3 totals 17 residues.

V is TRBV7-2 and J is TRBJ1-5, with 11 bases identical to TRBD1. The V gene end was trimmed by 8 bases and the J gene end by 6 bases; junction bases not matched to a gene: 15. Looked up from germline, CDR1 is SGHTA and CDR2 is FQGNSA. The CDR3 totals 17 residues. Here the CDR3 DNA reads TGTGCCAGCGCTATCACGGCCGCGGGACAGGGGGGTCAGCCCCAGCATTTT. Its translation: CASAITAAGQGGQPQHF.

This clone came up once. The chain joins TRBV12-3 or TRBV12-4 to TRBJ1-6, with D hard to call. Between the trimmed V and J ends, which lost 3 bases and 9 bases, there was a span of 6 bases. The CDR3 runs to 12 residues. The chain's CDR3 is CASSFERSPLHF. The CDR3 DNA sequence: TGTGCCAGCAGTTTCGAGCGTTCACCCCTCCACTTT.

This clone was recorded only once. The V gene is TRBV2, the J gene TRBJ2-1; 11 bases match TRBD2. This CDR3 region has 17 residues. V was pared by 3 bases and J by 3 bases, with 7 bases of the junction left unmatched. Germline lookup yields CDR1 SNHLY and CDR2 FYNNEI. The DNA for the CDR3 is TGTGCCAGCAGTGAGGGACTAGCGGCCGAACACTACAATGAGCAGTTCTTC. It specifies CASSEGLAAEHYNEQFF.

The chain joins TRBV4-1 to TRBJ2-3; TRBD2 matches 12 bases. The germline V gene encodes CDR1 MGHRA and CDR2 YSYEKL. V shed 1 base and J 4 bases; nucleotides not matched to a gene: 9. The CDR3 length is 18 residues. The chain's CDR3 is CASSQVRLAGGLPDTQYF. DNA of the CDR3: TGCGCCAGCAGCCAAGTAAGGCTAGCGGGGGGGCTACCAGATACGCAGTATTTT.

CDR3 in amino acids: CASSQVRGRWGEQFF. CDR3 bases: TGTGCCAGCAGCCAAGTCAGGGGGCGCTGGGGTGAGCAGTTCTTC. The chain couples TRBV3-1 (or the pseudogene TRBV3-2) to TRBJ2-1; 8 bases line up with TRBD1. Trimming removed 1 base from V and 9 bases from J; junction bases left unmatched: 8. The CDR3 length is 15 residues. Germline loops: CDR1 LGHDT, CDR2 YNNKEL (reference sequence).

The chain is built from TRBV5-1 and TRBJ1-4; possibly TRBD1 for D (5 bases). Germline V gives CDR1 SGHRS, CDR2 YFSETQ. Trimming shortened V by 3 bases and J by 10 bases, and 10 bases separated the two germline ends. The CDR3 is 12 residues long. In nucleotides, the CDR3 is TGCGCCAGCAGCTCCCAGGGAGGAAAACTGTTTTTT. It codes for CASSSQGGKLFF. The variable domain in full, completed from reference TRBV5-1 and TRBJ1-4, reads KAGVTQTPRYLIKTRGQQVTLSCSPISGHRSVSWYQQTPGQGLQFLFEYFSETQRNKGNFPGRFSGRQFSNSRSEMNVSTLELGDSALYLCASSSQGGKLFFGSGTQLSVL.

J is TRBJ2-2 and V is TRBV19; 12 nucleotides agree with TRBD1. CDR1 LNHDA and CDR2 SQIVND come from the germline V gene (reference sequence). The CDR3 has 15 amino acids. Trimming took 7 bases from V and 7 from J; bases not matched to a gene: 7. CDR3 in DNA: TGTGCCAGTACTCAGGGACAGGGGGCCGACGGGGAGCTGTTTTTT. Protein sequence: CASTQGQGADGELFF.

The chain combines TRBV28 with TRBJ2-5, with 8 bases lining up with TRBD1. This CDR3 has 14 residues. The trim removed 6 bases at V and 5 bases at J, leaving 8 bases unmatched. The V gene's germline CDR1 is MDHEN and CDR2 SYDVKM. The CDR3 loop is CASSWTGTAETQYF. The CDR3 DNA sequence: TGTGCCAGCAGCTGGACAGGGACGGCGGAGACCCAGTACTTC.

This chain links TRBV5-1 with TRBJ1-6; TRBD1 matches at 7 bases. Germline-derived CDR1 and CDR2 are SGHRS and YFSETQ. The CDR3 length is 13 residues. Losses at the gene ends were 7 bases for V and 7 bases for J; bases not matched to a gene: 5. The CDR3 loop reads CASADRQNSPLHF. The DNA for the CDR3 is TGCGCCAGCGCGGACAGGCAAAATTCACCCCTCCACTTT.

The rearrangement uses TRBV7-3 and TRBJ1-1, with D perhaps TRBD1 (6 bases). CDR3 length equals 14 residues. V gave up 1 base and J gave up 5 bases, with 11 bases separating them. Germline V gene lookup returns CDR1 SGHTA and CDR2 FQGTGA. This chain's CDR3 is CASSLSGRGTEAFF. The DNA of the CDR3 is TGTGCCAGCAGCTTAAGTGGCAGGGGTACTGAAGCTTTCTTT.

The V and J genes are TRBV9 and TRBJ1-5; D is perhaps TRBD1 (5 bases). Trimming left V 4 bases short and J 5 bases short, with 19 bases between. The CDR3 length is 16 residues. Germline loops: CDR1 SGDLS, CDR2 YYNGEE. CDR3: CASSPRGGPGDQPQHF. The CDR3 DNA reads as TGTGCCAGCAGCCCAAGAGGAGGGCCGGGGGATCAGCCCCAGCATTTT.